The following is a T cell receptor beta chain sequence with its context. The data were obtained in a study of cytotoxic CD8 clonotypes in ibrutinib-treated CLL. Study overall: The subjects consisted of 11 to 12 relapsed/refractory and 15 treatment-naive individuals, with roughly 17 IGHV unmutated. With a range of 6 to 36, the median treatment time before response samples were taken was more than nine months. After median 68 months, roughly 14 stayed in remission, some twelve progressed; responses around 25 partial, 2 complete. When averaged across all of the samples, the counts came to a few hundred thousand productive templates and about 95,000 productive rearrangements.

The CDR3 contains 15 residues. Germline CDR1 and CDR2: LNHNV and YYDKDF (reference sequence). Between the trimmed V and J ends, which lost 0 bases and 2 bases, there was a span of 8 bases. Measured with immunoSEQ multiplex PCR; TCRdb has only the in-frame clones, and not every one. This sample has around 310,000 clones, with around four fifths found just once. Material: PBMCs, obtained before ibrutinib treatment. This receptor was taken from a human donor with chronic lymphocytic leukemia. The V and J genes are TRBV15 and TRBJ1-5, with D possibly TRBD1 on 6 matching bases. The CDR3 region has the DNA TGTGCCACCAGCAGAGATCACAGGGGCAATCAGCCCCAGCATTTT. It yields the protein CATSRDHRGNQPQHF.